This record covers a single T cell receptor (beta chain). As for time point: pre-treatment sample, taken before nivolumab and TIL therapy. The record originates from a study of TIL therapy for anti-PD-1-resistant metastatic lung cancer. The immunoSEQ assay was v3. Assay used: immunoSEQ multiplex PCR; TCRdb lists only in-frame clones, some missing. The sample yields 25,000 to 40,000 clones, 74% seen once. V lost 9 bases and J lost 5, with 13 bases in between. This CDR3 spans 12 amino acids. Germline V lookup: CDR1 MNHNS, CDR2 SASEGT. The receptor's source is a woman aged 25-85 years with non-small cell lung cancer. The sequencing used blood, collected at baseline. The J gene is TRBJ2-5, the V gene TRBV6-1; D is perhaps TRBD1 or TRBD2 (6 bases each). CDR3 DNA sequence: TGTGCCAGTTCGGGGGCGACGGAGACCCAGTACTTC. Residues: CASSGATETQYF.